Here is one T cell receptor beta chain with its context. Its antigen is unidentified. This CDR3 spans 15 amino acids. Germline CDR1 reads SGHRS; CDR2 reads YFSETQ. V was clipped by 4 bases and J by 6 bases, with 19 bases between them. TCRdb's copy holds only in-frame clones and misses some; the assay was immunoSEQ multiplex PCR. Of some 150,000 clones in the sample, 90% were seen once. The record originates from a study of T cell responses to AZD1222 COVID-19 vaccine. General study results and limits: The donor group comprised mostly white British people and more females; the analysis possibly underestimated clonal diversity. Increased Spike-specific TCR breadth and depth were observed after two AZD1222 doses.

Material: peripheral blood, obtained on day 0 of AZD1222 vaccination. The source is an adult in good health. The gene calls are TRBV5-1 and TRBJ1-1; weak D call: TRBD1 (6 bases). The CDR3 region is CASSAPTGKSPEAFF. The CDR3, as DNA: TGCGCCAGCAGCGCCCCTACAGGGAAGAGTCCTGAAGCTTTCTTT.